The rows below give T cell receptor beta chains drawn from one sample of a study of cytomegalovirus exposure and HLA in healthy donors. The protocol was immunoSEQ multiplex PCR, while the TCRdb copy is restricted to in-frame clones and leaves out a portion. The table records roughly 150,000 clones, around 84% of them present only once. The sample comprised PBMCs. The source is a man younger than 35 in good health and CMV-seropositive. Both conserved end residues are part of each CDR3. Fields, in order: D gene, clone size, J gene, CDR3 length, V gene, CDR3 DNA, CDR3 protein. The D gene is left open where the match is weak. Not every row has a clone size; where given, it reads once, few, many or a size class.

>NA|NA|TRBJ1-5|14|TRBV18
TGTGCCAGCTCCCAGGGACTGAACAATCAGCCCCAGCATTTT
CASSQGLNNQPQHF
>TRBD1|NA|TRBJ2-5|16|TRBV12-5
TGTGCTAGTGGTTTGGATCGGACAGGGCCCCCAGAGACCCAGTACTTC
CASGLDRTGPPETQYF
>TRBD1|NA|TRBJ2-7|15|TRBV28
TGTGCCAGCAGTTTTGGTGGGACAGTGCGGTACGAGCAGTACTTC
CASSFGGTVRYEQYF
>NA|NA|TRBJ2-1|17|TRBV4-1
TGCGCCAGCAGCCAAATGAAATCCGGACGGGGAGGAGATGAGCAGTTCTTC
CASSQMKSGRGGDEQFF
>NA|once|TRBJ2-2|15|TRBV2
TGTGCCAGCAGCGGGACGACAGGAGGAACCGGGGAGCTGTTTTTT
CASSGTTGGTGELFF
>TRBD2|NA|TRBJ2-7|17|TRBV7-6
TGTGCCAGCAGCTTAGAGGCTAGCGGGACTAGCTCCTACGAGCAGTACTTC
CASSLEASGTSSYEQYF
>NA|NA|TRBJ1-1|11|TRBV6-5
TGTGCCAGCAGTTCATTCAGGGGAGCTTTCTTT
CASSSFRGAFF
>TRBD1|NA|TRBJ1-1|17|TRBV6-1
TGTGCCAGCAGTGAAGCGCGGAGGGGGCCCAGCAACACTGAAGCTTTCTTT
CASSEARRGPSNTEAFF
>TRBD1|NA|TRBJ1-1|14|TRBV7-8
TGTGCCAGCAGCCCCCGCCGACAGGGGGGCGAAGCTTTCTTT
CASSPRRQGGEAFF
>NA|NA|TRBJ2-1|15|TRBV4-1
TGCGCCAGCAGAGACACAGGGAGCTCCTACAATGAGCAGTTCTTC
CASRDTGSSYNEQFF
>NA|NA|TRBJ2-7|16|TRBV4-1
TGCGCCAGCAGCCAAGATACTCCGTCCCCCTGGTACGAGCAGTACTTC
CASSQDTPSPWYEQYF
>NA|once|TRBJ1-4|14|TRBV5-8
TGTGCCAGCAGCTTGGAAGTTTTTGCGGAAAAACTGTTTTTT
CASSLEVFAEKLFF
>TRBD2|NA|TRBJ2-1|19|TRBV30
TGTGCCTGGAGTCCTGTACGTTTCCTAGCGGGAGGGTCAACCTCGGAGCAGTTCTTC
CAWSPVRFLAGGSTSEQFF
>TRBD2|NA|TRBJ2-1|19|TRBV7-9
TGTGCCAGCAGCTTAAGGTTGGGCAGCGGGGGGTCCCGATACAATGAGCAGTTCTTC
CASSLRLGSGGSRYNEQFF
>TRBD2|NA|TRBJ2-7|16|TRBV11-2
TGTGCCAGCAGGGACCGCCGGCGGGGGGCCTCCTACGAGCAGTACTTC
CASRDRRRGASYEQYF
>TRBD1|NA|TRBJ2-5|15|TRBV7-8
TGTGCCAGCAGCTCGACACAGGGGGCGATGGAGACCCAGTACTTC
CASSSTQGAMETQYF
>TRBD2|NA|TRBJ2-4|15|TRBV6-5
TGTGCCAGCAGCCCACCGGGGGCTAGCGGGAGGGTACAGTACTTC
CASSPPGASGRVQYF
>TRBD1|NA|TRBJ2-5|14|TRBV6-5
TGTGCCAGCTCAGGGGGATCTTCACAAGAGACCCAGTACTTC
CASSGGSSQETQYF
>NA|NA|TRBJ1-2|16|TRBV18
TGTGCCAGCTCACCACAGAATCGGGGGGCGCATTATGGCTACACCTTC
CASSPQNRGAHYGYTF
>TRBD1|NA|TRBJ2-7|14|TRBV7-9
TGTGCCAGCAGCCCCGGGACAGGGGTTAACGAGCAGTACTTC
CASSPGTGVNEQYF
>NA|NA|TRBJ1-2|15|TRBV5-1
TGCGCCAGCAGCTTGGGGGACATGGCTTCACGGGGCTACACCTTC
CASSLGDMASRGYTF
>NA|NA|TRBJ2-7|11|TRBV28
TGTGCCAGCAGTCTACAGGGAGAGCAGTACTTC
CASSLQGEQYF
>NA|NA|TRBJ1-3|14|TRBV29-1
TGCAGCGTAACCGCCGGGTATTCTGGAAACACCATATATTTT
CSVTAGYSGNTIYF
>NA|NA|TRBJ2-7|16|TRBV4-2
TGTGCCAGCAGCCAAGAAGCGGCTAGCGCATACTACGAGCAGTACTTC
CASSQEAASAYYEQYF
>TRBD1|NA|TRBJ2-5|15|TRBV18
TGTGCCAGCTCACCATCACGGGACAGCCAAGAGACCCAGTACTTC
CASSPSRDSQETQYF
>NA|NA|TRBJ2-7|13|TRBV27
TGTGCCAGCAGTTTAACGGACAAGTACGAGCAGTACTTC
CASSLTDKYEQYF
>NA|NA|TRBJ1-2|13|TRBV23-1
TGCGCCAGCAGTCACCCAGGGCCTAATGGCTACACCTTC
CASSHPGPNGYTF
>NA|NA|TRBJ2-5|16|TRBV27
TGTGCCAGCAGTTTCCAGGGTCTCATTAACCAAGAGACCCAGTACTTC
CASSFQGLINQETQYF
>TRBD1|NA|TRBJ1-4|15|TRBV5-1
TGCGCCAGCAGCCTGGACGGGACAGGGCTTGAAAAACTGTTTTTT
CASSLDGTGLEKLFF
>TRBD1|NA|TRBJ1-5|14|TRBV18
TGTGCCAGCTCACCCGGACAGGGCAATCAGCCCCAGCATTTT
CASSPGQGNQPQHF
>TRBD1|NA|TRBJ1-4|16|TRBV7-8
TGTGCCAGCAGCTCAAGGACAGGCTCTATCAATGAAAAACTGTTTTTT
CASSSRTGSINEKLFF
>NA|NA|TRBJ2-2|15|TRBV5-6
TGTGCCAGCACCATCAGGGGTGGGAACACCGGGGAGCTGTTTTTT
CASTIRGGNTGELFF
>TRBD1|NA|TRBJ2-7|14|TRBV2
TGTGCCAGCAGATACCGGGACAGGGCCTACGAGCAGTACTTC
CASRYRDRAYEQYF
>NA|NA|TRBJ2-2|14|TRBV7-3
TGTGCCAGCAGCCGGGATCAGGGGACCGGGGAGCTGTTTTTT
CASSRDQGTGELFF
>NA|NA|TRBJ1-3|13|TRBV9
TGTGCCAGCAGCCCGCCGGGTGGAAACACCATATATTTT
CASSPPGGNTIYF
>TRBD1|NA|TRBJ2-2|16|TRBV19
TGTGCCAGTAGTAACACCGGGACAGAGAACACCGGGGAGCTGTTTTTT
CASSNTGTENTGELFF
>TRBD1|NA|TRBJ1-4|17|TRBV6-1
TGTGCCAGCAGTGAAAGGGCGGGACAGGGGAGTAATGAAAAACTGTTTTTT
CASSERAGQGSNEKLFF
>NA|NA|TRBJ1-1|14|TRBV13
TGTGCCAGCAGCCCCCGTGCGGGATGGACTGAAGCTTTCTTT
CASSPRAGWTEAFF
>NA|NA|TRBJ2-1|15|TRBV2
TGTGCCAGCAGTGCACAGGGTCCCATCTACAATGAGCAGTTCTTC
CASSAQGPIYNEQFF
>TRBD2|NA|TRBJ2-7|15|TRBV9
TGTGCCAGCAGCCCAGCGGGGGCCAGTTCCTACGAGCAGTACTTC
CASSPAGASSYEQYF
>TRBD2|NA|TRBJ2-1|14|TRBV30
TGTGCCTGGAGTGTCGGGGGGGCCTACAATGAGCAGTTCTTC
CAWSVGGAYNEQFF
>NA|once|TRBJ1-3|14|TRBV5-6
TGTGCCAGCAGCGCGGCAATCTCTGGAAACACCATATATTTT
CASSAAISGNTIYF
>NA|NA|TRBJ1-4|13|TRBV5-1
TGCGCCAGCAGAGTAGCCCAGAATGAAAAACTGTTTTTT
CASRVAQNEKLFF
>TRBD2|NA|TRBJ2-2|19|TRBV5-1
TGCGCCAGCAGCTTGTTCAGGGTAGTAAGCGGGAGCGACACCGGGGAGCTGTTTTTT
CASSLFRVVSGSDTGELFF
>NA|NA|TRBJ2-7|11|TRBV10-2
TGCGCCAGCAGTCTCGTCTACGAGCAGTACTTC
CASSLVYEQYF